This T cell receptor beta chain was sequenced for a study of T cells expressing NK-cell markers. Study background: It was sorted CD3+CD56-NKG2C+, CD3+CD56+NKG2C- and CD3+CD56+NKG2C+ T cells that provided the TCR beta repertoires. General study results and limits: Leadership of the CD3+CD56-NKG2C+ fraction also belonged to these clonotypes in several donors. Expanded NKG2C+ T cell clones had unclear HCMV specificity.

A remark on this clonotype: Its cognate antigen is unknown.

The CDR3 contains 14 residues. Looked up from germline, CDR1 is SGHTA and CDR2 is FQGTGA. UMI-tagged 5'RACE template switching yielded the TCR beta cDNA. TCRdb reanalyzed the 5' RACE reads and collapses them to one entry per CDR3 protein, without DNA. The sample table sets out 500,000 to 700,000 distinct CDR3 sequences. The sequence derives from a man between 18 and 35 years old in good health. V is TRBV7-3 and J is TRBJ2-2; the D call from TCRdb, TRBD2, cannot be confirmed without DNA. What was sequenced was blood T cells: a sorted CD56 or NKG2C T cell subset, CD4+ or CD8+ T cells, or bulk PBMC T cells (not recorded which). Here the CDR3 reads CASSPGLVAGELFF.